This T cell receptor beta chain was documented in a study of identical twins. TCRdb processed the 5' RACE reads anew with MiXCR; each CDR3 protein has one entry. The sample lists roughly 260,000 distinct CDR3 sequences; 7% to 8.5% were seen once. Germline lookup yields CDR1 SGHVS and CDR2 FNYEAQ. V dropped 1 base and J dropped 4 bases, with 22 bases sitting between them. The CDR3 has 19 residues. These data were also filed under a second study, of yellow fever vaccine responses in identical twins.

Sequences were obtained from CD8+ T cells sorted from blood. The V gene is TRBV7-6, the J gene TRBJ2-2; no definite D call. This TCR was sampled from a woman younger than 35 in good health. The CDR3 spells CASSLESGWARVSTGELFF. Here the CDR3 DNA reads TGTGCCAGCAGCTTAGAATCGGGCTGGGCTAGAGTCAGCACCGGGGAGCTGTTTTTT. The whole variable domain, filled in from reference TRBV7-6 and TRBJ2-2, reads GAGVSQSPRYKVTKRGQDVALRCDPISGHVSLYWYRQALGQGPEFLTYFNYEAQQDKSGLPNDRFSAERPEGSISTLTIQRTEQRDSAMYRCASSLESGWARVSTGELFFGEGSRLTVL.